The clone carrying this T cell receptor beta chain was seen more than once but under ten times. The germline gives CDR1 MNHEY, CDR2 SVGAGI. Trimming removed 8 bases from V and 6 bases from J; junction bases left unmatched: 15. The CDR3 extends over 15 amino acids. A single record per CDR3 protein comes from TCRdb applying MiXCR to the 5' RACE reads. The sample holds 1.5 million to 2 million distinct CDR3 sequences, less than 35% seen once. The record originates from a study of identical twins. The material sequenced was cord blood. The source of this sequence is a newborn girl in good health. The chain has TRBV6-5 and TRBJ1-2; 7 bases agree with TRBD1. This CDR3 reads CASSPRGGTENGYTF. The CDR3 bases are TGTGCCAGCTCCCCGCGTGGTGGGACAGAAAATGGCTACACCTTC.